This TCR beta chain was observed in a study of T cell responses to AZD1222 COVID-19 vaccine. Study-wide results and caveats: With dominance at 160-218 and 743-854, vaccine-associated CD4 TCRs spanned spike.

This CDR3 has 16 amino acids. V lost 4 bases to trimming and J lost 1 base, with 17 bases between them. From germline, CDR1 is MNHEY and CDR2 SVGEGT. Of note for this clone: Its target is not known.

Sequencing was performed with immunoSEQ multiplex PCR; in TCRdb, only in-frame clones are kept and a portion is missing. The sample has roughly 100,000 clones; about 86% are singletons. The specimen was peripheral blood, collected on day 0 of AZD1222 vaccination. This sequence was found in an adult in good health. The gene calls are TRBV6-2 or TRBV6-3 and TRBJ2-7; possible D gene TRBD1, 6 bases. DNA for the CDR3: TGTGCCAGCAGTTCCATTATGGCCAGGGGATCCTACGAGCAGTACTTC. Amino acid sequence: CASSSIMARGSYEQYF.